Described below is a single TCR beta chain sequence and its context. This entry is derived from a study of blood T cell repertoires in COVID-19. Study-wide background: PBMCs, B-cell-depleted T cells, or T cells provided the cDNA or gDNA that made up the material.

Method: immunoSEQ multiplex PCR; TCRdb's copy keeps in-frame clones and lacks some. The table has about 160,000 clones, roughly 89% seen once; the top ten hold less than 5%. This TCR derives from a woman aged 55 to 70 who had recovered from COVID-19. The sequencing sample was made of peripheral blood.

CDR3 residues: CASSYDGRQGDYTF. The CDR3 region has the DNA TGTGCCAGCAGCTATGACGGGAGACAAGGGGACTACACCTTC. The rearrangement links TRBV6-5 to TRBJ1-2; D may be TRBD1 (5 bases). Trimming took off 6 bases at V and 10 bases at J, with 21 bases between the two ends. Per germline, CDR1 MNHEY and CDR2 SVGAGI. The CDR3 consists of 14 residues.